The 9 T cell receptor beta chains below all came from one sample that was sequenced in a study of tumour-infiltrating T cells in Burkitt lymphoma. TCRdb keeps only in-frame clones here, not all; method: immunoSEQ multiplex PCR. The sample yields approximately 4,200 clones, 14% to 15% seen once. Sequenced material: tumor tissue. The source of these receptors is a human donor with Burkitt lymphoma.

This clone was picked up a small number of times. J is TRBJ2-7 and V is TRBV7-2, with 10 bases aligning to TRBD2. This CDR3 is built from 15 residues. V shed 4 bases, J shed 4 bases, and the junction held 7 bases outside the gene matches. From germline, CDR1 is SGHTA and CDR2 FQGNSA. Written as DNA, the CDR3 is TGTGCCAGCAGCTCATTAGCGGGGGGTGTGTACGAGCAGTACTTC. Translated: CASSSLAGGVYEQYF.

The genes are TRBV5-6 and TRBJ2-1; TRBD1 aligns across 8 bases. The V gene's germline CDR1 is SGHDT and CDR2 YYEEEE. V lost 4 bases, J lost 8 bases, and 11 bases stayed unmatched. The CDR3 is made up of 15 amino acids. In DNA, the CDR3 is TGTGCCAGCAGCGCCGGGACAGGAACTAACCATGAGCAGTTCTTC. Translating gives CASSAGTGTNHEQFF.

This clone was observed a handful of times. The V and J genes are TRBV18 and TRBJ2-3; the D call may be TRBD1 or TRBD2 (5 bases each). This CDR3 has 15 amino acids. Trimming removed 0 bases from V and 2 bases from J, with 9 bases in between. Per the germline V gene, CDR1 is KGHSH and CDR2 is LQKENI. CDR3 DNA sequence: TGTGCCAGCTCACCACCTCCGGGGCACACAGATACGCAGTATTTT. Translation: CASSPPPGHTDTQYF.

The chain recombines TRBV28 with TRBJ2-3, with 9 bases lining up with TRBD2. Germline CDR1 MDHEN, CDR2 SYDVKM. This CDR3 has 15 residues. Germline trimming cut 5 bases from V and 5 bases from J; bases unmatched to any gene: 8. As DNA, the CDR3 is TGTGCCAGCAGTATAGCGGGAGAGATGGGAGATACGCAGTATTTT. It is translated as CASSIAGEMGDTQYF.

The V gene is TRBV14, the J gene TRBJ2-7, with TRBD2 matching over 9 bases. The CDR3 contains 18 residues. After removal of 5 bases from V and 2 bases from J, the junction contained 16 bases not matched to a gene. The germline gives CDR1 SGHDN, CDR2 FVKESK. The CDR3 spells CASSTHVAGGLIPYEQYF. CDR3 nucleotide sequence: TGTGCCAGCAGCACCCACGTCGCGGGGGGGCTGATTCCCTACGAGCAGTACTTC.

This sequence joins TRBV9 and TRBJ2-3; D perhaps matches TRBD2 (6 bases). Germline-derived CDR1 and CDR2 are SGDLS and YYNGEE. Trimming stripped 1 base from V and 0 bases from J, with 12 bases between. This CDR3 is built from 16 residues. CDR3 sequence (DNA): TGTGCCAGCAGCGTAAAGGCGGGGAAGAGCACAGATACGCAGTATTTT. It specifies CASSVKAGKSTDTQYF.

J is TRBJ2-3 and V is TRBV27; 10 nucleotides line up with TRBD2. Trimming removed 5 bases from V and 6 bases from J; junction bases left unmatched: 5. CDR3 length: 14 residues. CDR1 MNHEY and CDR2 SMNVEV come from the germline V gene (reference sequence). This CDR3 reads CASSTQRGGDTQYF. For the CDR3, the DNA is TGTGCCAGCAGTACTCAGCGGGGGGGCGATACGCAGTATTTT.

This clone was observed a handful of times. The chain couples TRBV29-1 to TRBJ1-1; no firm D call. The CDR3 extends over 11 amino acids. Trimming took off 6 bases at V and 7 bases at J, with 12 bases between the two ends. Germline CDR1 reads SQVTM; CDR2 reads ANQGSEA. CDR3 loop: CSVTRKGEAFF. The CDR3 coding sequence is TGCAGCGTCACAAGGAAAGGTGAAGCTTTCTTT.

This clone occurred a few times. The chain couples TRBV5-4 to TRBJ1-1; a weak D match, TRBD1 (6 bases). The V end was cut by 4 bases, the J end by 3 bases, with 16 bases between. The CDR3 loop spans 15 amino acids. Germline assignment: CDR1 SGHNT and CDR2 YYREEE (reference sequence). CDR3 sequence reads: CASSPGTLLDTEAFF. As DNA, the CDR3 is TGTGCCAGCAGCCCTGGGACACTCTTGGACACTGAAGCTTTCTTT.